Given below is one T cell receptor beta chain in context. At one boundary the junction diverges from the germline segment, which might be a read error. TCRdb's copy holds only in-frame clones and misses some; the assay was immunoSEQ multiplex PCR. The table has approximately 590,000 clones, 95% to 96% seen once. The data originate from a study of shared clonotypes between healthy human individuals. Study at large: Per donor, CD8 memory used one plate, CD8 naive used two, CD4 memory used three and CD4 naive used three.

Naive CD8 populations comprised CD45RO-negative cells positively selected for CCR7, excluding terminally differentiated effector memory CD45RA+ cells. The study drew its donors from healthy HIV-negative adults without recent acute infections or vaccinations. The V gene's germline CDR1 is MNHEY and CDR2 SVGAGI. The CDR3 contains 13 residues. The sample comprised naive CD8+ T cells sorted from blood. This receptor was obtained from a woman aged 25 to 39 in good health. The chain joins TRBV6-5 to TRBJ1-1, with 7 bases aligning to TRBD1. CDR3 residues: CASRTGTNAEAFF. For the CDR3, the DNA is TGTGCCAGCAGGACAGGGACGAACGCTGAAGCTTTCTTT.